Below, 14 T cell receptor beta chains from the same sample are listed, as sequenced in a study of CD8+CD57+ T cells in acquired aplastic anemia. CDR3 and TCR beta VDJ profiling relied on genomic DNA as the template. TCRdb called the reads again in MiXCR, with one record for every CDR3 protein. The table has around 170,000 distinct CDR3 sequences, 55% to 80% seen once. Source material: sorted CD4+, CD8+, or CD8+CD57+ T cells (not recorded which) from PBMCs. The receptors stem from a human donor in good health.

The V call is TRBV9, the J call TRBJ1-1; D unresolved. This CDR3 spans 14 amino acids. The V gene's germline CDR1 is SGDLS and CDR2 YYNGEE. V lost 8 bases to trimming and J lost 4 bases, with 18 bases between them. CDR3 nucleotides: TGTGCCAGTACCCCTAGGGAACTGGGCACTGAAGCTTTCTTT. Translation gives CASTPRELGTEAFF. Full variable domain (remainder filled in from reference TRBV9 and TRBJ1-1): DSGVTQTPKHLITATGQRVTLRCSPRSGDLSVYWYQQSLDQGLQFLIQYYNGEERAKGNILERFSAQQFPDLHSELNLSSLELGDSALYFCASTPRELGTEAFFGQGTRLTVV.

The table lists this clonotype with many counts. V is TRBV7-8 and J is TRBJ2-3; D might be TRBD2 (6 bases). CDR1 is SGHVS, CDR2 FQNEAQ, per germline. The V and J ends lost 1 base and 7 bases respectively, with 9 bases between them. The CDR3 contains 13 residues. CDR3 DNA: TGTGCCAGCAGCTTAGGGGAGGAGAATACGCAGTATTTT. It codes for CASSLGEENTQYF.

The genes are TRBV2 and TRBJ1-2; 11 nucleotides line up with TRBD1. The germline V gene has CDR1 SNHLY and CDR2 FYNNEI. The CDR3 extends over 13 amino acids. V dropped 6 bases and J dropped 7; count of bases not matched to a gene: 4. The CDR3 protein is CASSGQGASGYTF. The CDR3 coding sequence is TGTGCCAGCAGCGGACAGGGGGCGAGTGGCTACACCTTC.

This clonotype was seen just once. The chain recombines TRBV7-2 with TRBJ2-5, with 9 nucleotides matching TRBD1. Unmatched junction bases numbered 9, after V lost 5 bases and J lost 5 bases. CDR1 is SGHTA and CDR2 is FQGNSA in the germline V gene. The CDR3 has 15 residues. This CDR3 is CASSRTGTGQETQYF. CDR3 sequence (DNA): TGTGCCAGCAGCAGAACCGGGACAGGGCAGGAGACCCAGTACTTC.

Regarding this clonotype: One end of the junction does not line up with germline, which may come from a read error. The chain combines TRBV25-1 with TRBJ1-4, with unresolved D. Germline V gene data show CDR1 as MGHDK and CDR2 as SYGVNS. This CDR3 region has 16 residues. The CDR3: CAISEYRQATNEKLFF. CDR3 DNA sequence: TGTGCCATCAGTGAATATCGACAAGCAACTAATGAAAAACTGTTTTTT.

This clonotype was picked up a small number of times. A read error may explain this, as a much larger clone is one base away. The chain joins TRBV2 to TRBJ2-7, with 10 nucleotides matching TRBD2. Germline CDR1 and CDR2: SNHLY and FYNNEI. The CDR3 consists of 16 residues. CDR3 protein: CASSENTGTSAYGQYF. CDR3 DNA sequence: TGTGCCAGCAGTGAAAACACCGGGACTAGCGCCTACGGGCAGTACTTC.

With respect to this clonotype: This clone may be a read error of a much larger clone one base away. The CDR3 spells CASSSVSEKLFF. Here the CDR3 DNA reads TGTGCCAGCAGCTCAGTTAGTGAAAAACTGTTTTTT. J is TRBJ1-4 and V is TRBV7-9, with unresolved D. Looked up from germline, CDR1 is SEHNR and CDR2 is FQNEAQ (reference sequence). V was trimmed by 4 bases and J by 7 bases, leaving 7 bases between them. The CDR3 loop spans 12 amino acids.

The CDR3 nucleotides read TGTGCCAGCAGCTTCATGTTTTCGAGCAATCAGCCCCAGCATTTT. Translation gives CASSFMFSSNQPQHF. V usage is TRBV7-2 and J usage is TRBJ1-5; no firm D call. The germline CDR1 and CDR2 sequences are SGHTA and FQGNSA. This CDR3 comprises 15 residues. Deletions cut 3 bases from V and 1 base from J, with 10 bases between.

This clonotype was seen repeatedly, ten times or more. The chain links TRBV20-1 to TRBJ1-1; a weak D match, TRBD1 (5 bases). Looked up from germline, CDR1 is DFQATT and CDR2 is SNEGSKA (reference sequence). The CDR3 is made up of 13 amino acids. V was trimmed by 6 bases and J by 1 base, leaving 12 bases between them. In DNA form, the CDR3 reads TGCAGTGCCCTGTCGACAGAGAACACTGAAGCTTTCTTT. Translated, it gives CSALSTENTEAFF.

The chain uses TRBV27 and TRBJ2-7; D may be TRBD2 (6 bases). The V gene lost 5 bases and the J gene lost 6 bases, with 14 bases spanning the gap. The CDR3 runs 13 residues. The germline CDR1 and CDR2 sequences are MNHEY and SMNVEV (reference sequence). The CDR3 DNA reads TGTGCCAGCAGTCTCCTGGTGGGGGGCGAGCAGTACTTC. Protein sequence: CASSLLVGGEQYF.

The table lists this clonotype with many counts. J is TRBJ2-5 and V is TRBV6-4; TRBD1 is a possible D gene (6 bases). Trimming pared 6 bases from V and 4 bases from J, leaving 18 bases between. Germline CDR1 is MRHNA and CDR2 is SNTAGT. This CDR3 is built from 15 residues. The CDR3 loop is CASRIGQNGRETQYF. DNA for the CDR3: TGTGCCAGCAGGATCGGACAGAATGGGCGAGAGACCCAGTACTTC.

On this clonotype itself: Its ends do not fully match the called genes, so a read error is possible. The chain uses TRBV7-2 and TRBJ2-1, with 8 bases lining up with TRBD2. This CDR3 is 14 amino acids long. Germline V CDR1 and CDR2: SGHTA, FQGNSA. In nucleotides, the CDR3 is TGTGCCAGCACTAGAGCGGGAGTCAACAATGGGCAGCTCTTC. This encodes CASTRAGVNNGQLF.

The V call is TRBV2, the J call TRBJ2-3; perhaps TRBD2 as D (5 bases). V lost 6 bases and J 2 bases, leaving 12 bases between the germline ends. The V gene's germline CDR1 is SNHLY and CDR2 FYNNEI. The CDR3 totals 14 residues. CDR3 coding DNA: TGTGCCAGCAGGCACCCCGGACTCACAGATACGCAGTATTTT. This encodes CASRHPGLTDTQYF.

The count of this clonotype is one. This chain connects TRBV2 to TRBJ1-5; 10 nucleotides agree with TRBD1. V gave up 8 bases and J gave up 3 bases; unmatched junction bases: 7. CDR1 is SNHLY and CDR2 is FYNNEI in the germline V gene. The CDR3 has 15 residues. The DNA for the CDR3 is TGTGCCAGCGATCGGGGGACAGGGGTCAATCAGCCCCAGCATTTT. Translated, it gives CASDRGTGVNQPQHF.